The text below deals with one T cell receptor (beta chain). Its specificity is unknown. This sample was taken from a study of OX40 agonist ivuxolimab in advanced cancers. Study details: While on treatment, patients had intravenous ivuxolimab at 0.01 to 10 mg/kg every 2 weeks. Whole-study results and caveats: Doses of 0.1 to 3.0 mg/kg were accompanied by clonal expansion of CD4+ and CD8+ blood T cells by week 6.

Data came from immunoSEQ multiplex PCR; TCRdb stores just in-frame clones and leaves some out. The sample includes roughly 42,000 clones, about 86% seen only once; the top ten take around 10%. Sequences were derived from CD4+ or CD8+ T cells sorted from blood, sampled in a trial of the OX40 agonist ivuxolimab. The sequence was collected from an adult with an advanced solid tumor such as melanoma, head and neck, liver or kidney cancer.

This chain's CDR3 is CASSRGQVSGANVLTF. The CDR3 bases are TGTGCCAGCAGCCGGGGACAGGTGTCTGGGGCCAACGTCCTGACTTTC. The chain couples TRBV7-9 to TRBJ2-6, with 8 bases matching TRBD1. V gave up 5 bases and J gave up 1 base; unmatched junction bases: 4. CDR1 and CDR2 (germline): SEHNR, FQNEAQ (reference sequence). The CDR3 extends over 16 amino acids. Based on the CDR3 plus reference TRBV7-9 and TRBJ2-6, the full variable domain is DTGVSQNPRHKITKRGQNVTFRCDPISEHNRLYWYRQTLGQGPEFLTYFQNEAQLEKSRLLSDRFSAERPKGSFSTLEIQRTEQGDSAMYLCASSRGQVSGANVLTFGAGSRLTVL.